Listed below are T cell receptor beta chains from one sample, sequenced in a study of cytomegalovirus exposure and HLA in healthy donors. Clones were read by immunoSEQ multiplex PCR, and TCRdb kept only the in-frame ones, dropping some. The data show tens of thousands of clones, approximately 79% seen once. The sequenced sample consisted of PBMCs. These receptors came from a woman aged 40-49 years in good health and CMV-seropositive. Each CDR3 is given with its conserved first and last residue. The order of the fields is CDR3 protein, CDR3 DNA, D gene, J gene, clone size, V gene. A D gene is named only where the DNA matches it firmly. Not all rows give a size; the values are once, few, many and, for expanded clones, a class.

CDR3: CASSQDGGSLSTLHF
DNA: TGCGCCAGCAGCCAAGATGGCGGCAGCTTATCAACCCTCCACTTT
D: -
J: TRBJ1-6
size: -
V: TRBV4-1

CDR3: CATSSLTGTTLHRGLAGVLGELFF
DNA: TGTGCCACCAGCAGTCTGACAGGGACGACCCTGCACCGAGGGCTAGCGGGAGTATTGGGGGAGCTGTTTTTT
D: TRBD2
J: TRBJ2-2
size: -
V: TRBV15

CDR3: CASSSNLATDTQYF
DNA: TGTGCCAGTAGCTCCAACCTGGCCACAGATACGCAGTATTTT
D: -
J: TRBJ2-3
size: -
V: TRBV19

CDR3: CASSVGLAATDTQYF
DNA: TGTGCCAGCAGCGTGGGACTAGCGGCGACAGATACGCAGTATTTT
D: TRBD2
J: TRBJ2-3
size: -
V: TRBV5-6

CDR3: CAWSVRGEGAGEKLFF
DNA: TGTGCCTGGAGTGTACGTGGTGAGGGGGCTGGTGAAAAACTGTTTTTT
D: TRBD1
J: TRBJ1-4
size: -
V: TRBV30

CDR3: CASSIAGQEIDTQYF
DNA: TGTGCCAGTAGTATCGCGGGGCAAGAGATAGATACGCAGTATTTT
D: -
J: TRBJ2-3
size: -
V: TRBV19

CDR3: CASSPTVVDTQYF
DNA: TGTGCCAGCAGTCCCACAGTAGTAGATACGCAGTATTTT
D: -
J: TRBJ2-3
size: -
V: TRBV28

CDR3: CASSLGGVREYGYTF
DNA: TGTGCCAGCAGCTTAGGCGGTGTACGAGAATATGGCTACACCTTC
D: -
J: TRBJ1-2
size: -
V: TRBV7-9

CDR3: CASGGVTSGSYEQFF
DNA: TGTGCCAGCGGCGGGGTCACTAGCGGGAGCTATGAGCAGTTCTTC
D: TRBD2
J: TRBJ2-1
size: medium-sized
V: TRBV5-4

CDR3: CASTSRRSPYNEQFF
DNA: TGTGCCAGCACCTCTCGGCGGAGCCCCTACAATGAGCAGTTCTTC
D: -
J: TRBJ2-1
size: -
V: TRBV6-5

CDR3: CASSLVSGQGDNEQFF
DNA: TGTGCCAGCAGCCTCGTCTCGGGACAGGGTGACAATGAGCAGTTCTTC
D: TRBD1
J: TRBJ2-1
size: -
V: TRBV7-9

CDR3: CASSGRGGYGYTF
DNA: TGTGCCAGCAGTGGCAGGGGCGGATATGGCTACACCTTC
D: -
J: TRBJ1-2
size: -
V: TRBV2

CDR3: CASRTELYGYTF
DNA: TGTGCCAGCAGAACAGAGCTCTATGGCTACACCTTC
D: -
J: TRBJ1-2
size: -
V: TRBV28

CDR3: CASSEAIQTINYGYTF
DNA: TGTGCCAGCTCGGAAGCCATACAGACGATTAACTATGGCTACACCTTC
D: -
J: TRBJ1-2
size: few
V: TRBV27

CDR3: CAWNFRWRGDTEAFF
DNA: TGTGCCTGGAACTTTCGGTGGCGCGGGGACACTGAAGCTTTCTTT
D: -
J: TRBJ1-1
size: -
V: TRBV30

CDR3: CASSVDEGAGSEQYF
DNA: TGTGCCAGCAGCGTAGATGAGGGGGCGGGCTCCGAGCAGTACTTC
D: TRBD1
J: TRBJ2-7
size: once
V: TRBV9

CDR3: CSVSGQPITGELFF
DNA: TGCAGCGTTTCGGGACAGCCGATCACCGGGGAGCTGTTTTTT
D: TRBD1
J: TRBJ2-2
size: -
V: TRBV29-1

CDR3: CAISESYGGDTQYF
DNA: TGTGCCATCAGTGAGTCGTACGGGGGAGATACGCAGTATTTT
D: -
J: TRBJ2-3
size: -
V: TRBV10-3

CDR3: CAWSVSQYNEQFF
DNA: TGTGCCTGGAGTGTAAGCCAATACAATGAGCAGTTCTTC
D: -
J: TRBJ2-1
size: once
V: TRBV30

CDR3: CASSRNRGNYNEQFF
DNA: TGTGCCAGCAGTCGTAACAGGGGGAACTACAATGAGCAGTTCTTC
D: TRBD1
J: TRBJ2-1
size: -
V: TRBV7-9

CDR3: CASSLGGALDEQYF
DNA: TGTGCCAGCAGTTTGGGGGGGGCTCTCGACGAGCAGTACTTC
D: -
J: TRBJ2-7
size: -
V: TRBV28

CDR3: CASRSNRVGNLEAFF
DNA: TGTGCCAGCAGGAGCAACAGGGTCGGAAACCTTGAAGCTTTCTTT
D: -
J: TRBJ1-1
size: -
V: TRBV2

CDR3: CASRGFRGNEKLFF
DNA: TGTGCCAGCAGGGGTTTTAGGGGTAATGAAAAACTGTTTTTT
D: -
J: TRBJ1-4
size: -
V: TRBV28

CDR3: CASSLTGNQPQHF
DNA: TGCGCCAGCAGCTTGACGGGAAATCAGCCCCAGCATTTT
D: -
J: TRBJ1-5
size: -
V: TRBV5-1

CDR3: CAWGGVRGSYEQYF
DNA: TGTGCCTGGGGGGGAGTCAGGGGATCCTACGAGCAGTACTTC
D: -
J: TRBJ2-7
size: -
V: TRBV30

CDR3: CASSPHSGLAGAEETQYF
DNA: TGCGCCAGCAGCCCGCATTCGGGACTAGCGGGAGCGGAGGAGACCCAGTACTTC
D: TRBD2
J: TRBJ2-5
size: -
V: TRBV5-1

CDR3: CASSLEPGSNQPQHF
DNA: TGTGCCAGCAGCTTAGAGCCAGGTTCAAATCAGCCCCAGCATTTT
D: -
J: TRBJ1-5
size: -
V: TRBV7-2

CDR3: CASSLSNEKLFF
DNA: TGTGCCAGCAGTTTGAGTAATGAAAAACTGTTTTTT
D: -
J: TRBJ1-4
size: once
V: TRBV2

CDR3: CATSLGSRGGNTEAFF
DNA: TGTGCCACCAGCCTCGGGTCCCGTGGAGGGAACACTGAAGCTTTCTTT
D: -
J: TRBJ1-1
size: -
V: TRBV15

CDR3: CASSQGKGTGLFYSYNEQFF
DNA: TGTGCCAGCAGCCAAGGGAAGGGGACAGGGCTTTTCTACTCCTACAATGAGCAGTTCTTC
D: TRBD1
J: TRBJ2-1
size: -
V: TRBV14

CDR3: CASNGRGGASNEQFF
DNA: TGTGCCAGCAACGGGAGAGGGGGGGCGTCCAATGAGCAGTTCTTC
D: -
J: TRBJ2-1
size: -
V: TRBV6-1

CDR3: CAWSETSGRGEFF
DNA: TGTGCCTGGAGCGAGACTAGCGGCCGGGGGGAGTTCTTC
D: TRBD2
J: TRBJ2-1
size: -
V: TRBV30

CDR3: CASSLSTVNTEAFF
DNA: TGTGCCAGCAGTTTATCGACAGTGAACACTGAAGCTTTCTTT
D: -
J: TRBJ1-1
size: -
V: TRBV25-1

CDR3: CASSLVTVSKGYTF
DNA: TGTGCCAGCAGCCTAGTCACAGTCTCTAAAGGCTACACCTTC
D: -
J: TRBJ1-2
size: -
V: TRBV7-9

CDR3: CASSWAGEQFF
DNA: TGTGCCAGTAGTTGGGCAGGTGAGCAGTTCTTC
D: -
J: TRBJ2-1
size: -
V: TRBV19

CDR3: CASSLGVTGGHEQFF
DNA: TGTGCCAGCAGCCTTGGGGTAACAGGGGGGCATGAGCAGTTCTTC
D: TRBD1
J: TRBJ2-1
size: -
V: TRBV5-6

CDR3: CASSSAGGLGYGYTF
DNA: TGTGCCAGCAGCTCCGCCGGGGGGCTCGGCTATGGCTACACCTTC
D: -
J: TRBJ1-2
size: -
V: TRBV7-9